These T cell receptor beta chains were read from a single sample in a study of OX40 agonist ivuxolimab in advanced cancers. The repertoire was sequenced with immunoSEQ multiplex PCR; TCRdb's copy has only in-frame clones and lacks some. Found here are 60,000 to 70,000 clones, 75% to 90% of them singletons; the top ten hold 2% to 2.5%. Specimen: CD4+ or CD8+ T cells sorted from blood, collected in a trial of the OX40 agonist ivuxolimab. These TCRs come from an adult with an advanced solid tumor such as melanoma, head and neck, liver or kidney cancer. The CDR3 runs from the conserved cysteine through the conserved F or W. Each record gives: V gene, J gene, D gene, clone size, CDR3 DNA, CDR3 protein. D genes are given only for firm matches. Size tells how often a clone was seen (once, few, many) or the class of an expanded clone, and some rows leave it out.

TRBV27	TRBJ2-5	NA	NA	TGTGCCAGCAGTTTATCGGGGAGGGGGCCTCAAGAGACCCAGTACTTC	CASSLSGRGPQETQYF
TRBV29-1	TRBJ1-1	NA	NA	TGCAGCCCCGAGGCACCGACGAACACTGAAGCTTTCTTT	CSPEAPTNTEAFF
TRBV7-2	TRBJ1-2	NA	NA	TGTGCCAGCAGCTTAAGGGGGTCCGGAGGTGGCTACACCTTC	CASSLRGSGGGYTF
TRBV5-1	TRBJ2-3	TRBD1	few	TGCGCCAGCAGCTGGGGACAGGGAGCAGATACGCAGTATTTT	CASSWGQGADTQYF
TRBV27	TRBJ2-3	NA	NA	TGTGCCAGCAGTTTATCGGCCCCCAGGGTGGGAGCAGGGGATAATACGCAGTATTTT	CASSLSAPRVGAGDNTQYF
TRBV6-4	TRBJ1-5	TRBD1	NA	TGTGCCAGTGGACAGGGGGTGGCTCAGCCCCAGCATTTT	CASGQGVAQPQHF
TRBV27	TRBJ2-7	NA	NA	TGTGCCAGCAGTTTCGTAGCGAGTTACGAGCAGTACTTC	CASSFVASYEQYF
TRBV28	TRBJ1-5	TRBD1	once	TGTGCCAGCAAAATCTCAGACAGGGTGAATGGGTTAATACAGCCCCAGCATTTT	CASKISDRVNGLIQPQHF
TRBV6-1	TRBJ2-5	NA	NA	TGTGCCAGCAGTGAACTACAGCAAGAGACCCAGTACTTC	CASSELQQETQYF
TRBV19	TRBJ1-5	NA	NA	TGTGCCAGTAGTCCAGGGGAGACAGTTAATCAGCCCCAGCATTTT	CASSPGETVNQPQHF
TRBV5-1	TRBJ1-1	TRBD1	NA	TGCGCCAGCAGCTTGGACAGGGGTATGAACACTGAAGCTTTCTTT	CASSLDRGMNTEAFF
TRBV18	TRBJ2-2	TRBD2	NA	TGTGTCACAGCCAGCGGGAGTGCCGGGGAGCTGTTTTTT	CVTASGSAGELFF
TRBV4-1	TRBJ1-5	NA	NA	TGCGCCAGCAGCCAACACCCCGGGACAAGAAGCAATCAGCCCCAGCATTTT	CASSQHPGTRSNQPQHF
TRBV10-3	TRBJ2-1	NA	NA	TGTGCCACCCAGATACAGGACCTGCCCGACACCTACAATGAGCAGTTCTTC	CATQIQDLPDTYNEQFF
TRBV2	TRBJ2-3	TRBD2	once	TGTGCCAGCAGTGATTTCGGACTAGCGACAGATACGCAGTATTTT	CASSDFGLATDTQYF
TRBV28	TRBJ2-2	NA	NA	TGTGCCAGCAGCCGGGACCATGGGGGGTACGGGGAGCTGTTTTTT	CASSRDHGGYGELFF
TRBV7-3	TRBJ2-2	NA	NA	TGTGCCAGCAGCTCGTCACAGGGAGGGGCTAGCGGCAACACCGGGGAGCTGTTTTTT	CASSSSQGGASGNTGELFF
TRBV7-9	TRBJ2-2	NA	NA	TGTGCCAGCAGCTATGAGGCCGGGGAGCTGTTTTTT	CASSYEAGELFF
TRBV7-2	TRBJ1-2	NA	NA	TGTGCCAGCAGCTTAAATCGAGAGGGTGGCTACACCTTC	CASSLNREGGYTF
TRBV10-2	TRBJ1-3	NA	NA	TGCGCCAGCAGTGACGAGAGACGCTCTGGAAACACCATATATTTT	CASSDERRSGNTIYF
TRBV9	TRBJ2-2	TRBD1	few	TGTGCCAGCAGCATTCTGACAGGGGGCACCGGGGAGCTGTTTTTT	CASSILTGGTGELFF
TRBV19	TRBJ1-3	NA	NA	TGTGCCAGTAGTATAGGAGGGGCCTCCCGAAACACCATATATTTT	CASSIGGASRNTIYF
TRBV5-4	TRBJ2-1	NA	NA	TGTGCCAGCAGCTTGCCTACCGCCCCGAATGAGCAGTTCTTC	CASSLPTAPNEQFF
TRBV5-4	TRBJ2-3	NA	NA	TGTGCCAGCAGCTTGAGTGATACGCAGTATTTT	CASSLSDTQYF
TRBV28	TRBJ2-3	TRBD1	NA	TGTGCCAGCAGCACGGACAGGTTCACAGATACGCAGTATTTT	CASSTDRFTDTQYF
TRBV25-1	TRBJ1-2	NA	NA	TGTGCCAGCAGTGCGGCAGGTGGCCTCGATGGCTACACCTTC	CASSAAGGLDGYTF
TRBV5-1	TRBJ2-2	TRBD1	NA	TGCGCCAGCAGCCCACTACAGACAGGGGTGAGCACCGGGGAGCTGTTTTTT	CASSPLQTGVSTGELFF
TRBV2	TRBJ2-1	TRBD2	NA	TGTGCCAGCAGCGGACTAGCGGGCGACAATGAGCAGTTCTTC	CASSGLAGDNEQFF
TRBV11-3	TRBJ2-1	NA	NA	TGTGCCAGCAGCCCTACAGTGACCTCCTACAATGAGCAGTTCTTC	CASSPTVTSYNEQFF
TRBV5-8	TRBJ1-1	NA	NA	TGTGCCAGCAGCTTGTATAGGGGTGCTGAAGCTTTCTTT	CASSLYRGAEAFF
TRBV27	TRBJ2-1	NA	NA	TGTGCCAGCAGTTTATCAGGGGGATTTCGCCAGTTCTTC	CASSLSGGFRQFF
TRBV5-4	TRBJ1-4	TRBD1	NA	TGTGCCAGCAGCTTGGCCCCTGGGACAGATAATGAAAAACTGTTTTTT	CASSLAPGTDNEKLFF
TRBV7-7	TRBJ2-2	TRBD1	few	TGTGCCAGCAGTTCTGGACAGGCGAACACCGGGGAGCTGTTTTTT	CASSSGQANTGELFF
TRBV30	TRBJ2-7	TRBD2	NA	TGTGCCTGGAGTCCCGGGACTAGCGGGACTAGCTCCTACGAGCAGTACTTC	CAWSPGTSGTSSYEQYF
TRBV6-4	TRBJ2-3	NA	NA	TGTGCCAGCAGTGCAGCGGAAACTAGCACAGATACGCAGTATTTT	CASSAAETSTDTQYF
TRBV15	TRBJ2-1	TRBD1	NA	TGTGCCACCAGCAATTGGGACAGCAATGGCAGGGGGCAGTTCTTC	CATSNWDSNGRGQFF
TRBV5-4	TRBJ1-1	NA	NA	TGTGCCAGCAGCCGCATGGGAGGGGTAATGAACACTGAAGCTTTCTTT	CASSRMGGVMNTEAFF
TRBV9	TRBJ2-4	TRBD1	NA	TGTGCCAGCAGCGCGGACAGGGCGAATAACAAGAACATTCAGTACTTC	CASSADRANNKNIQYF